This T cell receptor beta chain emerged from a study of T cells in Graves' hyperthyroidism and ophthalmopathy. Study-level points and caveats: Ophthalmopathy was distinguished from stable hyperthyroidism by 13 V-J signatures.

The V end was cut by 1 base, the J end by 10 bases, with 19 bases between. This CDR3 is 14 amino acids long. Looked up from germline, CDR1 is DFQATT and CDR2 is SNEGSKA (reference sequence). Amplified regions were TCR beta CDR3 sequences from RNA transcripts. HTBI primers were the set used in a first-round RT-PCR of the TCR CDR3. Via MiXCR, TCRdb re-called the multiplex PCR reads, giving one row per CDR3 protein. The sample yields about 480,000 distinct CDR3 sequences, approximately 15% seen once. There are a few counts of this clonotype. Its target is unknown. This TCR was recovered from a woman under 30 with Graves' hyperthyroidism. The sequencing input was blood. This rearrangement joins TRBV20-1 to TRBJ2-5; the D is unclear. Written as DNA, the CDR3 is TGCAGTGCTAGAGGCCCCGGTGACTCGAGAAACCAGTACTTC. Amino acids: CSARGPGDSRNQYF.